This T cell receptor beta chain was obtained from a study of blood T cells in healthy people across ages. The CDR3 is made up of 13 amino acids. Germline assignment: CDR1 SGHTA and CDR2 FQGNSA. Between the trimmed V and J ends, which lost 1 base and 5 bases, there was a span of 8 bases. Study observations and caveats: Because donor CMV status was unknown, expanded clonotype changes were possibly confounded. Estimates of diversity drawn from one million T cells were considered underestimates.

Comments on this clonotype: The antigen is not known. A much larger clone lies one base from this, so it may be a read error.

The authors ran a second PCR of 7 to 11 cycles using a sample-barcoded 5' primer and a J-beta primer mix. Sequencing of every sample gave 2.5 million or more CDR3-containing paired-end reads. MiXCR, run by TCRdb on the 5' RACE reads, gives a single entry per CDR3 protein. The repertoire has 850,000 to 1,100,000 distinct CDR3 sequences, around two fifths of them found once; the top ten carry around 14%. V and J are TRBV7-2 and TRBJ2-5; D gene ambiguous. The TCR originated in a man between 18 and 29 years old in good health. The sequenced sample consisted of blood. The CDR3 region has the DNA TGTGCCAGCAGCTTAGGGGGTTGGGAGACCCAGTACTTC. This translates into CASSLGGWETQYF.